This T cell receptor beta chain was sequenced in a study of CD8 T cells in ankylosing spondylitis. Notes on the study in general: Made up of eight highly homologous variants, a TCR beta motif appeared characteristic of ankylosing spondylitis blood. Clones linked to disease were reported to show significant enrichment in matched ankylosing spondylitis synovial fluid. Disease-associated clonotypes exhibited CD8+ identity and were relatively infrequent in peripheral blood.

Quantitative 5'-RACE was performed with molecular barcodes, and it yielded the TCR beta libraries. TCRdb independently ran MiXCR on the 5' RACE reads; one entry per CDR3 protein. Counted here are about 420,000 distinct CDR3 sequences, about 20% occurring once; the ten biggest clones make up roughly a sixth. With 3 bases removed from V and 1 base from J, the gap between germline ends came to 6 bases. This CDR3 is 13 amino acids long. Germline V gives CDR1 SGHVS, CDR2 FQNEAQ. This clonotype was seen only a few times. Its antigen is not identified. V is TRBV7-8 and J is TRBJ1-1; D is undetermined. The TCR comes from a male donor with ankylosing spondylitis. The sample was blood, either unsorted or a sorted T cell fraction (not recorded which). CDR3 region: CASSLDENTEAFF. CDR3 in DNA: TGTGCCAGCAGCTTGGATGAGAACACTGAAGCTTTCTTT.